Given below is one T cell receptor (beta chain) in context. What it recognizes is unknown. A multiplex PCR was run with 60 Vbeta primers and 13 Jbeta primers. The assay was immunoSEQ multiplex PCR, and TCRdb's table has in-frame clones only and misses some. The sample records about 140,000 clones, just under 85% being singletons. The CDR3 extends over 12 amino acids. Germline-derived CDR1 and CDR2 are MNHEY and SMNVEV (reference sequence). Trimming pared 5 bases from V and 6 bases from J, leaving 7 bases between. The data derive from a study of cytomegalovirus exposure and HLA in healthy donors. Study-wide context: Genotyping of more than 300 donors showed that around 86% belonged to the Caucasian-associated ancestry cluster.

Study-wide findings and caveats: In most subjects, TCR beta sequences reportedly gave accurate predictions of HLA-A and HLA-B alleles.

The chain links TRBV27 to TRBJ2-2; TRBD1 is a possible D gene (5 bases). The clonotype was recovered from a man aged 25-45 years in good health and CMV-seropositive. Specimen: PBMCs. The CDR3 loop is CASSRGPGELFF. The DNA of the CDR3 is TGTGCCAGCAGTAGGGGCCCCGGGGAGCTGTTTTTT.